This TCR beta chain was identified in a study of blood T cells in healthy people across ages. The V gene end was trimmed by 7 bases and the J gene end by 2 bases; junction bases not matched to a gene: 6. CDR3 length equals 14 residues. Then a second PCR, running about 7 to 11 cycles, was carried out with a sample-barcoded 5' primer and a J-beta primer mix. TCRdb fed the 5' RACE reads into MiXCR, producing one record per CDR3 protein. The sample consists of some 1 million distinct CDR3 sequences, roughly 45% of them appearing once. This clonotype has just a few counts. The TCR originated in a woman between 55 and 75 years old in good health. V is TRBV12-3 or TRBV12-4 and J is TRBJ2-5; TRBD2 matches 8 bases. The sample comprised blood. The CDR3 reads CASNLSGNQETQYF. The CDR3 DNA sequence: TGTGCCAGCAACCTTAGCGGGAATCAAGAGACCCAGTACTTC.